Presented here are 10 T cell receptor beta chains from one specimen sequenced in a study of T cell changes during pregnancy in multiple sclerosis. This table comes from immunoSEQ multiplex PCR, and its TCRdb copy is limited to in-frame clones, with some not included. The sample holds about 72,000 clones, roughly 91% seen once. This sample comprised peripheral blood, obtained in the third trimester of pregnancy. The receptors derive from a female donor in good health, enrolled as a control in a pregnancy study.

In this sample, this clone turned up once. The chain joins TRBV18 to TRBJ2-1; maybe TRBD2 (5 bases). The CDR3 loop spans 13 amino acids. Trimming stripped 8 bases from V and 15 bases from J, with 23 bases between. Germline CDR1 KGHSH, CDR2 LQKENI. The CDR3 reads CASEKVATPRVFF. The CDR3 DNA reads as TGTGCCAGCGAAAAGGTAGCGACACCGAGAGTGTTCTTC. The whole variable domain, filled in from reference TRBV18 and TRBJ2-1, reads NAGVMQNPRHLVRRRGQEARLRCSPMKGHSHVYWYRQLPEEGLKFMVYLQKENIIDESGMPKERFSAEFPKEGPSILRIQQVVRGDSAAYFCASEKVATPRVFFGPGTRLTVL.

This chain connects TRBV10-3 to TRBJ2-1; D may be TRBD1 (6 bases). V gave up 0 bases and J gave up 7 bases, with 22 bases separating them. The CDR3 sequence is 18 residues long. Germline CDR1 reads ENHRY; CDR2 reads SYGVKD. CDR3 sequence reads: CAISESGGHASGRNEQFF. CDR3 DNA sequence: TGTGCCATCAGTGAGTCTGGGGGCCACGCCTCTGGGCGGAATGAGCAGTTCTTC.

Comments on this clone: The same CDR3 is also encoded by other DNA sequences in this sample. The chain joins TRBV6-6 to TRBJ1-5; TRBD1 agrees at 8 bases. Germline CDR1 is MNHNY and CDR2 is SVGAGI (reference sequence). The CDR3 has 14 residues. With 8 bases clipped from V and 1 base from J, the junction kept 4 bases outside the gene matches. CDR3 sequence: CASGRQGSNQPQHF. The CDR3 region has the DNA TGTGCCAGCGGGAGACAGGGGAGCAATCAGCCCCAGCATTTT.

V is TRBV19 and J is TRBJ1-1; tentatively, D is TRBD1 (5 bases). Germline lookup yields CDR1 LNHDA and CDR2 SQIVND (reference sequence). V was cut by 5 bases and J by 6 bases, with 7 bases left in between. The CDR3 is made up of 11 amino acids. The CDR3 is CASSGAAEAFF. CDR3 bases: TGTGCCAGTAGTGGGGCAGCTGAAGCTTTCTTT.

V and J are TRBV11-3 and TRBJ1-5; 9 nucleotides line up with TRBD1. Trimming removed 7 bases from V and 7 bases from J; junction bases left unmatched: 8. CDR1 and CDR2 (germline): SGHNT, YENEEA. CDR3 length: 14 amino acids. Here the CDR3 DNA reads TGTGCCAGCAACCCACAGGGGGCATACCAGCCCCAGCATTTT. Translating it yields CASNPQGAYQPQHF.

V usage is TRBV6-5 and J usage is TRBJ2-1; D may be TRBD2 (5 bases). This CDR3 contains 15 residues. The germline V gene has CDR1 MNHEY and CDR2 SVGAGI. V lost 0 bases, J lost 10 bases, and 16 bases lay in between. The CDR3: CASSYSTRGVGEQFF. CDR3 bases: TGTGCCAGCAGTTACTCGACACGGGGAGTCGGCGAGCAGTTCTTC.

The rearrangement links TRBV4-1 to TRBJ1-1; 7 bases are a match to TRBD1. This CDR3 contains 15 residues. V shed 3 bases and J 7 bases; nucleotides not matched to a gene: 11. Germline assignment: CDR1 MGHRA and CDR2 YSYEKL. CDR3 coding DNA: TGCGCCAGCAGCCATGTATTCCGGGACAGACTTGAAGCTTTCTTT. This encodes CASSHVFRDRLEAFF.

V and J are TRBV7-8 and TRBJ2-3; 8 bases line up with TRBD2. Germline V gives CDR1 SGHVS, CDR2 FQNEAQ. J gave up 1 base and V 5 bases, and 23 bases lay outside the gene matches. The CDR3 runs to 21 residues. The CDR3 here is CASSQTPKGLAGRWGTDTQYF. In DNA, the CDR3 is TGTGCCAGCAGCCAGACCCCTAAGGGCCTAGCGGGCCGATGGGGCACAGATACGCAGTATTTT.

CDR3 DNA sequence: TGCGCCAGCAGCCAAGATGGCAGAGGCAATGAGCAGTTCTTC. This translates into CASSQDGRGNEQFF. The rearrangement joins TRBV4-1 to TRBJ2-1; no reliable D call. Trimming cost V 0 bases and J 6 bases, with 9 bases left between them. Germline-derived CDR1 and CDR2 are MGHRA and YSYEKL. The CDR3 totals 14 residues.

This rearrangement joins TRBV6-1 to TRBJ1-2, with D perhaps TRBD1 (5 bases). The CDR3 length is 12 residues. Germline V lookup: CDR1 MNHNS, CDR2 SASEGT. V shed 4 bases and J shed 2 bases, with 5 bases lying between them. The CDR3 sequence: CASSAGNYGYTF. CDR3 bases: TGTGCCAGCAGTGCAGGGAACTATGGCTACACCTTC.